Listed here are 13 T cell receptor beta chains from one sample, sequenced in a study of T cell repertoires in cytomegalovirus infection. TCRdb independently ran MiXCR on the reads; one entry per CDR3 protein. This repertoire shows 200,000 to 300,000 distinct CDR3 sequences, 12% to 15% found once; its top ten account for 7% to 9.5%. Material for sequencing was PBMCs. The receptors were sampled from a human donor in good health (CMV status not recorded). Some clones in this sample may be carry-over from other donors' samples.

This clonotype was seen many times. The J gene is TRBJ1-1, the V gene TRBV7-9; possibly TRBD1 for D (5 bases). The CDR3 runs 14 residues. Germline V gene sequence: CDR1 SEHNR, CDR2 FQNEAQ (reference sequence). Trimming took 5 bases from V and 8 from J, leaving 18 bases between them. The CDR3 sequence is CASSVSLPQGEAFF. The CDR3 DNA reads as TGTGCCAGCAGCGTTAGCCTACCTCAGGGAGAAGCTTTCTTT.

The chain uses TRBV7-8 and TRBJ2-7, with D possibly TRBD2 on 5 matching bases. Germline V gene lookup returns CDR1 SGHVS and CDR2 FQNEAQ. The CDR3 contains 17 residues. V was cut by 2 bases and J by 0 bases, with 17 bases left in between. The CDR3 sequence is CASSLRGGQTSSYEQYF. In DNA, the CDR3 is TGTGCCAGCAGCTTAAGAGGAGGCCAGACGAGCTCCTACGAGCAGTACTTC.

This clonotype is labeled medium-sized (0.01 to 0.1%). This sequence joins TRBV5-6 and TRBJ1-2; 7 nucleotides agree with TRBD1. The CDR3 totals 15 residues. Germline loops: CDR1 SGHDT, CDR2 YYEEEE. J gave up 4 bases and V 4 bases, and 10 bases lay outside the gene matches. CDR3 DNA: TGTGCCAGCAGCCCAGGACAGGACGGTGGCTATGGCTACACCTTC. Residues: CASSPGQDGGYGYTF.

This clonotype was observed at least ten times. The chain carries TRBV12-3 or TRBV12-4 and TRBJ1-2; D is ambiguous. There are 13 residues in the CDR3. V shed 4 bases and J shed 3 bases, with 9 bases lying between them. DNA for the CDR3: TGTGCCAGCAGTTCATCCCGGGACTATGGCTACACCTTC. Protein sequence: CASSSSRDYGYTF.

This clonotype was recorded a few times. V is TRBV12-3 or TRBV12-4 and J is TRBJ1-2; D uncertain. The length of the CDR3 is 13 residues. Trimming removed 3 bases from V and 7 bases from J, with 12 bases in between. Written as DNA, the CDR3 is TGTGCCAGCAGTTTGGCAGCAGGCGGTGGCTACACCTTC. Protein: CASSLAAGGGYTF.

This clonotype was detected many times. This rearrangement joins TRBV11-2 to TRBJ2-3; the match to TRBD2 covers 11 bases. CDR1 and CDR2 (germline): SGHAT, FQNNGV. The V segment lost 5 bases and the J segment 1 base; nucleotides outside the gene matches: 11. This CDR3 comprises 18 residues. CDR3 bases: TGTGCCAGCAGCCCCCGCGGTAGCGGGGGGGCCGGCACAGATACGCAGTATTTT. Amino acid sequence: CASSPRGSGGAGTDTQYF.

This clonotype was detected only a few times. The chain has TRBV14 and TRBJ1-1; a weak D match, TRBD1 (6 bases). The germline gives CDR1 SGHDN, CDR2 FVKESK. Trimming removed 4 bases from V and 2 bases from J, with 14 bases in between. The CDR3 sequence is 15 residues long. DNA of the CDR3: TGTGCCAGCAGCCTTGTACAGGGTTTTAACACTGAAGCTTTCTTT. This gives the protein CASSLVQGFNTEAFF.

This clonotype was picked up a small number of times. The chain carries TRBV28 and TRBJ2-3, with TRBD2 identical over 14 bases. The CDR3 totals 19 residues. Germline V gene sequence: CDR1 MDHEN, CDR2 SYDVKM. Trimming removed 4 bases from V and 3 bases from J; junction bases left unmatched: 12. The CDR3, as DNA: TGTGCCAGCAGTTCCCAGGGGGGGGGACTAGCGGGAGCTACAGATACGCAGTATTTT. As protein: CASSSQGGGLAGATDTQYF.

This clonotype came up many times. The CDR3 loop is CASSPLSGSETQYF. CDR3 DNA sequence: TGTGCCAGCAGTCCCCTGAGTGGGAGCGAGACCCAGTACTTC. The gene calls are TRBV6-2 or TRBV6-3 and TRBJ2-5; TRBD2 might be the D (5 bases). The germline V and J ends were trimmed by 5 bases and 5 bases, with 15 bases remaining between them. The CDR3 is made up of 14 amino acids. Looked up from germline, CDR1 is MNHEY and CDR2 is SVGEGT.

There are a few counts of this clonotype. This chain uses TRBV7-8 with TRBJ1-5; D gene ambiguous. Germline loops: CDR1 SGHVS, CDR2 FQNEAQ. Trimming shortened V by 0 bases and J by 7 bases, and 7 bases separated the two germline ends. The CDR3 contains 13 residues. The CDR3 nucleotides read TGTGCCAGCAGCTTAGCGTCGAGGCAGCCCCAGCATTTT. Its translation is CASSLASRQPQHF.

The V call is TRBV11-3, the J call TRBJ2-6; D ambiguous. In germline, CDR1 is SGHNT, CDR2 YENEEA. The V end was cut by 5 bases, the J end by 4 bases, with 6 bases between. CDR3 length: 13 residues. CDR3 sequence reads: CASSQSGANVLTF. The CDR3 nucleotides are TGTGCCAGCAGCCAATCCGGGGCCAACGTCCTGACTTTC. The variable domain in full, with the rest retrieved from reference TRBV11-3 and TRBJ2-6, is EAGVVQSPRYKIIEKKQPVAFWCNPISGHNTLYWYLQNLGQGPELLIRYENEEAVDDSQLPKDRFSAERLKGVDSTLKIQPAELGDSAVYLCASSQSGANVLTFGAGSRLTVL.

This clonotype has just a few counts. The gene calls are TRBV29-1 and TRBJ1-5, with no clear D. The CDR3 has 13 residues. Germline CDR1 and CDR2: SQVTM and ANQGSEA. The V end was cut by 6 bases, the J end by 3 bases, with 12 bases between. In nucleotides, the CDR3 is TGCAGCGTATCGCCGGGCCTCAATCAGCCCCAGCATTTT. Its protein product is CSVSPGLNQPQHF.

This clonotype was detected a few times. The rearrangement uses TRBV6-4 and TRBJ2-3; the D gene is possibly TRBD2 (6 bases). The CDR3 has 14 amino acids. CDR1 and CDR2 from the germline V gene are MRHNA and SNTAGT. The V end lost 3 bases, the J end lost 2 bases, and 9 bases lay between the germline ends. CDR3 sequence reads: CASSEGGTTDTQYF. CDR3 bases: TGTGCCAGCAGTGAAGGAGGGACCACAGATACGCAGTATTTT.